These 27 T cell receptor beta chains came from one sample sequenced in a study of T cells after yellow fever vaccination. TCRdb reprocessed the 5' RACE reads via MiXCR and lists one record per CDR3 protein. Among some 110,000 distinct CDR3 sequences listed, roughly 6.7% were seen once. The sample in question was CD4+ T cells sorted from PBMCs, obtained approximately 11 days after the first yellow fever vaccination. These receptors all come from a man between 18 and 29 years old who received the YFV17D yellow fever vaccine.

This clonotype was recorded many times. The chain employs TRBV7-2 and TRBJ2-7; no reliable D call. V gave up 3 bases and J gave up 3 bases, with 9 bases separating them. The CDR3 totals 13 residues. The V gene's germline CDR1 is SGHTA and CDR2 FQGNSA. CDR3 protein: CASSFDGYYEQYF. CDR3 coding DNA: TGTGCCAGCAGCTTCGATGGCTACTACGAGCAGTACTTC.

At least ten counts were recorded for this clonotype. The DNA for the CDR3 is TGCAGCGTTGAAGATCTGGGAAGATGGACTGAAGCTTTCTTT. Protein product: CSVEDLGRWTEAFF. This chain joins TRBV29-1 and TRBJ1-1; D gene uncertain. CDR1 SQVTM and CDR2 ANQGSEA come from the germline V gene. The CDR3 is made up of 14 amino acids. Deletions cut 0 bases from V and 5 bases from J, with 13 bases between.

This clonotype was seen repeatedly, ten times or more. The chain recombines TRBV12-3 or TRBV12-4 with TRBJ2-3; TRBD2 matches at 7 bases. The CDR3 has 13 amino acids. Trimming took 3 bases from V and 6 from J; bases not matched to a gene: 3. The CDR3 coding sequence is TGTGCCAGCAGTTTGGTGGGGGGGGATACGCAGTATTTT. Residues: CASSLVGGDTQYF.

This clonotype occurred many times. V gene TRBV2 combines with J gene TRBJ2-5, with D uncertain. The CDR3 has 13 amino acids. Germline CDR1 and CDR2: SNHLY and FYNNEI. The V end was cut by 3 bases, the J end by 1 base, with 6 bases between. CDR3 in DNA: TGTGCCAGCAGTGACGTGGGCCAAGAGACCCAGTACTTC. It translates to CASSDVGQETQYF.

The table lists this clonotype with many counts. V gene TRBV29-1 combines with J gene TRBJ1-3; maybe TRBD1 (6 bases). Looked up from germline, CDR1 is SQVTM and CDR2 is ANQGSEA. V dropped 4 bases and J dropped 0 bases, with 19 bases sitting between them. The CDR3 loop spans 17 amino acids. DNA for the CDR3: TGCAGCGTTGTAGAAGGGGGTTCTTCCAACTCTGGAAACACCATATATTTT. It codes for CSVVEGGSSNSGNTIYF.

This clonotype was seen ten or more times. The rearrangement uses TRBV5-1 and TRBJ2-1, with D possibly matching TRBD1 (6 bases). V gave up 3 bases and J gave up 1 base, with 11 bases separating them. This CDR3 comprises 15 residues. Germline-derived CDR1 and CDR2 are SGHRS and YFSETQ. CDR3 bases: TGCGCCAGCAGCTCAGGGGCCCCTTCCTACAATGAGCAGTTCTTC. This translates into CASSSGAPSYNEQFF.

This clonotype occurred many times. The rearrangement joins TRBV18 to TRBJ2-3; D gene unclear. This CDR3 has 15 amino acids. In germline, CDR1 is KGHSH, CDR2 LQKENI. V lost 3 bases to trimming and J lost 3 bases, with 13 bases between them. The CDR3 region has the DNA TGTGCCAGCTCACCCCCCCTAGATGGGACAGATACGCAGTATTTT. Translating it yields CASSPPLDGTDTQYF.

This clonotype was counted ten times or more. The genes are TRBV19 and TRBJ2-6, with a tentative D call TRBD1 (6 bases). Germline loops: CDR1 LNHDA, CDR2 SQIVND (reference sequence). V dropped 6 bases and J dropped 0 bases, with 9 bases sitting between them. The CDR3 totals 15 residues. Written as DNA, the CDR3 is TGTGCCAGTAGGCCAGGGGACTCTGGGGCCAACGTCCTGACTTTC. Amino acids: CASRPGDSGANVLTF. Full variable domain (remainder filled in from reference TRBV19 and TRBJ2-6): DGGITQSPKYLFRKEGQNVTLSCEQNLNHDAMYWYRQDPGQGLRLIYYSQIVNDFQKGDIAEGYSVSREKKESFPLTVTSAQKNPTAFYLCASRPGDSGANVLTFGAGSRLTVL.

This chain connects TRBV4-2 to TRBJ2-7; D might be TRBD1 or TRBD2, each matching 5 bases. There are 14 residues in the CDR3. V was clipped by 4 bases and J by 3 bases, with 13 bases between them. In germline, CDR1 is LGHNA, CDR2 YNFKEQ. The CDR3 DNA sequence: TGTGCCAGCAGCCCGGGACGGATCTGCTACGAGCAGTACTTC. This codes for CASSPGRICYEQYF.

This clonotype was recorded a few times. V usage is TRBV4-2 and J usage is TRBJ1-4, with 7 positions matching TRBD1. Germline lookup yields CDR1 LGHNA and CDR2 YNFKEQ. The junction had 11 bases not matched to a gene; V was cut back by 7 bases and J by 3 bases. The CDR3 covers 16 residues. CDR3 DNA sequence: TGTGCCAGCAACCACCAGGGGGGACCGTCTAATGAAAAACTGTTTTTT. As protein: CASNHQGGPSNEKLFF.

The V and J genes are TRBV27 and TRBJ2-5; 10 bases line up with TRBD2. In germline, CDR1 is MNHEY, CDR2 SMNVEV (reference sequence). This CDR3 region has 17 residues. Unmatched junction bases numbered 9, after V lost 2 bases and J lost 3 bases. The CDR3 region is CASSLNQRGGEEETQYF. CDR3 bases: TGTGCCAGCAGTTTAAACCAGCGGGGGGGCGAAGAAGAGACCCAGTACTTC.

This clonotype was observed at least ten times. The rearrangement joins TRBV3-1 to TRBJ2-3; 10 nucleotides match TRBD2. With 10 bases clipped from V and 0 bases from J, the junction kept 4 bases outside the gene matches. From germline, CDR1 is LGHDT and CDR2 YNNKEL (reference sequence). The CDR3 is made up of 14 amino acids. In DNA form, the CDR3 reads TGTGCCACACTAGCGGGGATTAGCACAGATACGCAGTATTTT. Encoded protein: CATLAGISTDTQYF.

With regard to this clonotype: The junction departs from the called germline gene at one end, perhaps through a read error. DNA for the CDR3: TGTGCCAGCAGCCAAGAATTGTGGAGCTCGGCTAACTTT. It yields the protein CASSQELWSSANF. The chain employs TRBV14 and TRBJ1-1, with D unclear. CDR1 and CDR2 from the germline V gene are SGHDN and FVKESK. CDR3 length: 13 residues. Using reference TRBV14 and TRBJ1-1 for the parts outside the CDR3, the full variable domain is EAGVTQFPSHSVIEKGQTVTLRCDPISGHDNLYWYRRVMGKEIKFLLHFVKESKQDESGMPNNRFLAERTGGTYSTLKVQPAELEDSGVYFCASSQELWSSANFGQGTRLTVV.

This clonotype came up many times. CDR3 nucleotide sequence: TGTGCCAGCAGCTTAGAGGTCCTTGCCGAGCAGTACGTC. It specifies CASSLEVLAEQYV. The chain joins TRBV7-8 to TRBJ2-7; D remains ambiguous. Looked up from germline, CDR1 is SGHVS and CDR2 is FQNEAQ. V was clipped by 1 base and J by 6 bases, with 10 bases between them. This CDR3 comprises 13 residues.

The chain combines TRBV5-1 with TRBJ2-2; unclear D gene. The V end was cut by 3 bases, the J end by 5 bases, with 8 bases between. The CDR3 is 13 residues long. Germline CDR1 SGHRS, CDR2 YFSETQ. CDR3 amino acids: CASSSFGTGELFF. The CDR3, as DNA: TGCGCCAGCAGCTCTTTCGGAACCGGGGAGCTGTTTTTT.

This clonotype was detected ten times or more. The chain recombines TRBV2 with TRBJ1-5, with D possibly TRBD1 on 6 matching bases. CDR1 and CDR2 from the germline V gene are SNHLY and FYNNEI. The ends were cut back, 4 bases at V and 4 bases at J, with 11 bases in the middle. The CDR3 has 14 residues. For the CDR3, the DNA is TGTGCCAGCAGTGTAGAGGGGGGAAATCAGCCCCAGCATTTT. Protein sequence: CASSVEGGNQPQHF.

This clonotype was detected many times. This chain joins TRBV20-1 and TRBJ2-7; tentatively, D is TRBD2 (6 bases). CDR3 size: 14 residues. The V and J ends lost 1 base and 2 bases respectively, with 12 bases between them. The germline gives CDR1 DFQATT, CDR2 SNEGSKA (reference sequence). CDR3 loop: CSARVRDSPYEQYV. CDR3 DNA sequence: TGCAGTGCTAGAGTACGGGACTCACCCTACGAGCAGTACGTC.

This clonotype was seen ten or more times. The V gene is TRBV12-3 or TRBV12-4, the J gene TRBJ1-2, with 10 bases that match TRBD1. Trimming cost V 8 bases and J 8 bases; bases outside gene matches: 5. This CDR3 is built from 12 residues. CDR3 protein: CASRQGAGGYTF. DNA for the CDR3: TGTGCCAGCCGACAGGGGGCGGGAGGCTACACCTTC.

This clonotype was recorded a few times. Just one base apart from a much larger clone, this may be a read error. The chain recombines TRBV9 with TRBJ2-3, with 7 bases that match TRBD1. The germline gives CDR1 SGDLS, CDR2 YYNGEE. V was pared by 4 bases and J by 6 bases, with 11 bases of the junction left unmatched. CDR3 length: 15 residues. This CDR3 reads CASSSHLRGHDTQYF. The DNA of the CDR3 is TGTGCCAGCAGCTCCCACCTTAGGGGGCACGATACGCAGTATTTT.

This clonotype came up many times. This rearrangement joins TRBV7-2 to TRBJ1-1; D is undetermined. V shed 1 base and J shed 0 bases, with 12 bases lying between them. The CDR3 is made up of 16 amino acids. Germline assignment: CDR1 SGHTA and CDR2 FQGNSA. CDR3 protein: CASSLGGLLLNTEAFF. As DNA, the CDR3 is TGTGCCAGCAGCTTAGGAGGACTCCTCTTGAACACTGAAGCTTTCTTT. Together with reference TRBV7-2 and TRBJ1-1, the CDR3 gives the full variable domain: GAGVSQSPSNKVTEKGKDVELRCDPISGHTALYWYRQSLGQGLEFLIYFQGNSAPDKSGLPSDRFSAERTGGSVSTLTIQRTQQEDSAVYLCASSLGGLLLNTEAFFGQGTRLTVV.

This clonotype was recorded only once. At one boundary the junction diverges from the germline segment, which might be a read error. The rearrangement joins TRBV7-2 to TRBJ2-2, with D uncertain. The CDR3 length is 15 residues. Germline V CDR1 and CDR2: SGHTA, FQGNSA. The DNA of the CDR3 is TGTGTCAGCAGCTTATCGGCCAGCGAAGGCGGGGAGCTGTTTTTT. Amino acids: CVSSLSASEGGELFF.

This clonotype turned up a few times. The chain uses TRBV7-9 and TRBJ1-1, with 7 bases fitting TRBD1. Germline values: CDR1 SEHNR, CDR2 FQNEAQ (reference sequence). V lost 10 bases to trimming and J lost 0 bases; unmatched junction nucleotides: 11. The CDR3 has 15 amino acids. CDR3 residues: CATRRKDRLNTEAFF. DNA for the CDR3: TGTGCCACCAGACGTAAGGACAGGCTGAACACTGAAGCTTTCTTT.

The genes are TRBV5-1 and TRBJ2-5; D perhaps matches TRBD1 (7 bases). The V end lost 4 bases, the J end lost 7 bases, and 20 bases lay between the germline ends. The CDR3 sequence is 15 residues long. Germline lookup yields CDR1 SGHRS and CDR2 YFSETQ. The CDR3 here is CASSREPGGFVTQYF. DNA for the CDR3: TGCGCCAGCAGCCGGGAACCAGGGGGGTTCGTGACCCAGTACTTC.

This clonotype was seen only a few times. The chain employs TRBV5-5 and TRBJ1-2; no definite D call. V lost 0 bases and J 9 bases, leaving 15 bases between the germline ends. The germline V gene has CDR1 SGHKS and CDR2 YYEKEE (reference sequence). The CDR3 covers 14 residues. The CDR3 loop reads CASSLAPVGYRYTF. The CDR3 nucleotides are TGTGCCAGCAGCTTGGCCCCAGTTGGGTATCGCTACACCTTC.

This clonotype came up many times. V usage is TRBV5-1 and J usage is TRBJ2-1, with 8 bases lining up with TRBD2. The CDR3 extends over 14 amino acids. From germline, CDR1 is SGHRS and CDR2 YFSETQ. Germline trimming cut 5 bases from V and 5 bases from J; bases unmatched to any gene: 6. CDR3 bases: TGCGCCAGCAGAGGGGTAGCGGGGAACAATGAGCAGTTCTTC. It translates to CASRGVAGNNEQFF.

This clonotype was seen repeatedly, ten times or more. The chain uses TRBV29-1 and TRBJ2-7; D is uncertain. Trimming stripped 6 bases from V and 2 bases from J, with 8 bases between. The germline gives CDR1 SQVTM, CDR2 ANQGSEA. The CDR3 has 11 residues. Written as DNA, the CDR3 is TGCAGCGTGGGGAACACCTACGAGCAGTACTTC. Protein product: CSVGNTYEQYF.

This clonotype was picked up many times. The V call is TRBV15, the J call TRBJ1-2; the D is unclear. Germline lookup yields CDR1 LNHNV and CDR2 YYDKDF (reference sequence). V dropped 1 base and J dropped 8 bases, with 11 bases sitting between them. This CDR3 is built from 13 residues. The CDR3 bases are TGTGCCACCAGCAGAGGGTACCTCTCCGGCTACACCTTC. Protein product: CATSRGYLSGYTF.